Presented here are 17 T cell receptor beta chains from one specimen sequenced in a study of CD8 T cells in Susac syndrome. Random hexamers were used to reverse transcribe 0.5 to 1 ug of RNA. Using its own MiXCR run on the immunoSEQ multiplex PCR reads, TCRdb lists one record per CDR3 protein. The table includes some 140,000 distinct CDR3 sequences, approximately 90% detected once. Sequencing was done on a sample of CD8+ T cells from PBMCs. Source of these receptors: a human donor with multiple sclerosis.

The rearrangement uses TRBV4-2 and TRBJ2-5; 8 bases match TRBD1. The V gene end was trimmed by 4 bases and the J gene end by 1 base; junction bases not matched to a gene: 5. Germline-derived CDR1 and CDR2 are LGHNA and YNFKEQ. This CDR3 is built from 15 residues. The CDR3 here is CASSPTGERQETQYF. The CDR3 bases are TGTGCCAGCAGCCCGACAGGGGAACGCCAAGAGACCCAGTACTTC.

The rearrangement joins TRBV7-2 to TRBJ1-1; D is unclear. This CDR3 has 13 amino acids. V lost 1 base, J lost 5 bases, and 8 bases lay in between. Germline V gene sequence: CDR1 SGHTA, CDR2 FQGNSA. The CDR3 region is CASSLDSPTEAFF. The DNA of the CDR3 is TGTGCCAGCAGCTTAGATTCTCCTACTGAAGCTTTCTTT.

CDR3: CASIPRPQGLDTEAFF. The CDR3 DNA follows: TGTGCCAGCATCCCCAGGCCCCAGGGTCTCGACACTGAAGCTTTCTTT. The chain joins TRBV6-6 to TRBJ1-1; D is possibly TRBD1 (5 bases). This CDR3 is built from 16 residues. Germline CDR1 MNHNY, CDR2 SVGAGI (reference sequence). V was shortened by 7 bases and J by 3 bases, with 21 bases between the two germline ends.

The chain links TRBV9 to TRBJ2-4; 10 bases fit TRBD1. The V gene's germline CDR1 is SGDLS and CDR2 YYNGEE. V lost 4 bases, J lost 0 bases, and 4 bases stayed unmatched. The CDR3 sequence is 16 residues long. The DNA for the CDR3 is TGTGCCAGCAGCTCCAGGGACAGGGGAGCCAAAAACATTCAGTACTTC. This translates into CASSSRDRGAKNIQYF.

The CDR3 coding sequence is TGTGCCATCTTTAGCGGGGACTCCTACGAGCAGTACTTC. Translating it yields CAIFSGDSYEQYF. This rearrangement joins TRBV10-3 to TRBJ2-7; 8 nucleotides align to TRBD2. The length of the CDR3 is 13 residues. Germline CDR1 is ENHRY and CDR2 is SYGVKD. J was trimmed by 0 bases and V by 8 bases; bases with no gene match: 3.

The genes are TRBV2 and TRBJ1-5; no definite D call. This CDR3 has 14 residues. V was pared by 4 bases and J by 3 bases, with 10 bases between. Germline-derived CDR1 and CDR2 are SNHLY and FYNNEI. The CDR3 nucleotides are TGTGCCAGCAGTGGTTTCGGGTACAATCAGCCCCAGCATTTT. Residues: CASSGFGYNQPQHF. The complete variable domain, with remaining parts taken from reference TRBV2 and TRBJ1-5, reads EPEVTQTPSHQVTQMGQEVILRCVPISNHLYFYWYRQILGQKVEFLVSFYNNEISEKSEIFDDQFSVERPDGSNFTLKIRSTKLEDSAMYFCASSGFGYNQPQHFGDGTRLSIL.

The rearrangement uses TRBV7-8 and TRBJ2-5; tentatively, D is TRBD2 (5 bases). Trimming left V 5 bases short and J 1 base short, with 14 bases between. This CDR3 is 15 amino acids long. The germline CDR1 and CDR2 sequences are SGHVS and FQNEAQ. The CDR3 DNA follows: TGTGCCAGCAGCCCAGAGGGCTACCTCCAAGAGACCCAGTACTTC. Its protein product is CASSPEGYLQETQYF.

Only one count was recorded for this clonotype. V gene TRBV7-9 combines with J gene TRBJ2-1; D unresolved. The V end was cut by 5 bases, the J end by 5 bases, with 16 bases between. This CDR3 is 15 amino acids long. The V gene's germline CDR1 is SEHNR and CDR2 FQNEAQ (reference sequence). The CDR3 sequence: CASSENISPHNEQFF. The CDR3, as DNA: TGTGCCAGCAGCGAAAATATTTCCCCCCACAATGAGCAGTTCTTC.

This chain links TRBV20-1 with TRBJ1-5; 11 nucleotides agree with TRBD1. The germline CDR1 and CDR2 sequences are DFQATT and SNEGSKA (reference sequence). The CDR3 spans 17 residues. J gave up 0 bases and V 1 base, and 5 bases lay outside the gene matches. The DNA for the CDR3 is TGCAGTGCTAGAGTCCGGGGACAGGGGGTTAGCAATCAGCCCCAGCATTTT. It encodes CSARVRGQGVSNQPQHF.

This chain links TRBV28 with TRBJ2-3, with D possibly TRBD2 on 6 matching bases. V was trimmed by 6 bases and J by 1 base, leaving 11 bases between them. This CDR3 is built from 14 residues. Germline V lookup: CDR1 MDHEN, CDR2 SYDVKM. The CDR3 DNA sequence: TGTGCCAGCAGGGGAGGTGTCCGCACAGATACGCAGTATTTT. Its translation is CASRGGVRTDTQYF.

The chain links TRBV13 to TRBJ2-5, with 7 nucleotides matching TRBD2. This CDR3 region has 13 residues. CDR1 and CDR2 (germline): PRHDT, FYEKMQ (reference sequence). V shed 5 bases and J 4 bases; nucleotides not matched to a gene: 4. The CDR3 reads CASSPAGSETQYF. DNA of the CDR3: TGTGCCAGCAGCCCAGCGGGATCAGAGACCCAGTACTTC.

The chain couples TRBV16 to TRBJ2-7, with unresolved D. V was shortened by 0 bases and J by 4 bases, with 13 bases between the two germline ends. The CDR3 is 15 residues long. Germline V CDR1 and CDR2: KGHSY, FQNENV. CDR3 region: CASSQSQGFSYEQYF. DNA for the CDR3: TGTGCCAGCAGCCAATCTCAAGGGTTCTCGTACGAGCAGTACTTC.

V and J are TRBV5-1 and TRBJ1-5, with D possibly TRBD1 on 6 matching bases. Trimming pared 0 bases from V and 6 bases from J, leaving 10 bases between. This CDR3 has 14 amino acids. Germline V lookup: CDR1 SGHRS, CDR2 YFSETQ. The CDR3 DNA reads TGCGCCAGCAGCTTGGGGCAGGGGACTCAGCCCCAGCATTTT. Translated, it gives CASSLGQGTQPQHF. The variable domain in full, with the rest retrieved from reference TRBV5-1 and TRBJ1-5, is KAGVTQTPRYLIKTRGQQVTLSCSPISGHRSVSWYQQTPGQGLQFLFEYFSETQRNKGNFPGRFSGRQFSNSRSEMNVSTLELGDSALYLCASSLGQGTQPQHFGDGTRLSIL.

This clonotype has just one count. The chain has TRBV5-6 and TRBJ2-7, with TRBD2 identical over 7 bases. Germline assignment: CDR1 SGHDT and CDR2 YYEEEE. V gave up 2 bases and J gave up 0 bases; unmatched junction bases: 11. CDR3 length equals 17 residues. CDR3 DNA sequence: TGTGCCAGCAGCTTAACCCCGGGGGGATTTTACTCCTACGAGCAGTACTTC. Translation: CASSLTPGGFYSYEQYF.

The rearrangement uses TRBV4-1 and TRBJ2-7, with unresolved D. V lost 4 bases to trimming and J lost 8 bases, with 9 bases between them. This CDR3 is 11 amino acids long. Germline V gene data show CDR1 as MGHRA and CDR2 as YSYEKL. As DNA, the CDR3 is TGCGCCAGCAGCCTCGAAGGTCAGCAGTACTTC. It translates to CASSLEGQQYF.

The chain carries TRBV30 and TRBJ1-1; tentatively, D is TRBD1 (6 bases). CDR3 length: 15 amino acids. The germline V gene encodes CDR1 GTSNPN and CDR2 SVGIG (reference sequence). With 1 base removed from V and 1 base from J, the gap between germline ends came to 13 bases. The CDR3 DNA reads as TGTGCCTGGAGTGGTGTTCTGGGACAGAACACTGAAGCTTTCTTT. This translates into CAWSGVLGQNTEAFF. Complete variable domain (other parts from reference TRBV30 and TRBJ1-1): SQTIHQWPATLVQPVGSPLSLECTVEGTSNPNLYWYRQAAGRGLQLLFYSVGIGQISSEVPQNLSASRPQDRQFILSSKKLLLSDSGFYLCAWSGVLGQNTEAFFGQGTRLTVV.

This clonotype was recorded once. This chain links TRBV20-1 with TRBJ2-3, with D hard to call. The V end was cut by 7 bases, the J end by 5 bases, with 10 bases between. Germline values: CDR1 DFQATT, CDR2 SNEGSKA (reference sequence). The CDR3 runs to 11 residues. DNA of the CDR3: TGCAGTGTCCCACTTGGAGATACGCAGTATTTT. This gives the protein CSVPLGDTQYF.